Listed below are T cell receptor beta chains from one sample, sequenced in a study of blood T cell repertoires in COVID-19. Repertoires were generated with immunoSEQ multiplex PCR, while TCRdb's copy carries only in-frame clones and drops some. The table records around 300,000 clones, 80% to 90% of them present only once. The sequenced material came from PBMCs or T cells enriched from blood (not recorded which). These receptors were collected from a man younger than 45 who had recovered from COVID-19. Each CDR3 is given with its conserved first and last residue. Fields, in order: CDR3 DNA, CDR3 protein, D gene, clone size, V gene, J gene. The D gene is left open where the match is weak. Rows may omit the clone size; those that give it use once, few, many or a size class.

DNA: TGTGCCAGCAGTGCGACTAGCGGGGGTAGCTCCTACAATGAGCAGTTCTTC; CDR3: CASSATSGGSSYNEQFF; D: TRBD2; size: -; V: TRBV28; J: TRBJ2-1
DNA: TGTGCCAGCAGCACCGGACTAGCGGGGGGCGCGAACACCGGGGAGCTGTTTTTT; CDR3: CASSTGLAGGANTGELFF; D: TRBD2; size: -; V: TRBV9; J: TRBJ2-2
DNA: TGCGCCAGCAGCTTACAGGGGGCCTCTGACGAGCAGTACTTC; CDR3: CASSLQGASDEQYF; D: TRBD1; size: few; V: TRBV5-1; J: TRBJ2-7
DNA: TGTGCCAGCAGCTTAGACGGGTCTACTTCACCCCTCCACTTT; CDR3: CASSLDGSTSPLHF; D: -; size: -; V: TRBV7-9; J: TRBJ1-6
DNA: TGTGCCAGCAGCCCCGGTTTGTACACCGGGGAGCTGTTTTTT; CDR3: CASSPGLYTGELFF; D: -; size: -; V: TRBV11-3; J: TRBJ2-2
DNA: TGCGCCAGCAGCTTGGTAGTCAGGGACCAAGAGACCCAGTACTTC; CDR3: CASSLVVRDQETQYF; D: -; size: -; V: TRBV5-1; J: TRBJ2-5
DNA: TGTGCCAGCAGTCTCCGGACGTGGATACAGGTTGGTTCACCCCTCCACTTT; CDR3: CASSLRTWIQVGSPLHF; D: -; size: -; V: TRBV28; J: TRBJ1-6
DNA: TGTGCCAGCAGCTTAGCTGCAGGGTTTGGGGATACGCAGTATTTT; CDR3: CASSLAAGFGDTQYF; D: -; size: -; V: TRBV7-8; J: TRBJ2-3
DNA: TGTGCCAGCAGCCAAGGGACAGGGAGAAATCAGCCCCAGCATTTT; CDR3: CASSQGTGRNQPQHF; D: TRBD1; size: -; V: TRBV3-1/TRBV3-2; J: TRBJ1-5
DNA: TGTGCCAGCAGCCCAGGGGCAGGGGGGTACAATGAGCAGTTCTTC; CDR3: CASSPGAGGYNEQFF; D: -; size: -; V: TRBV7-9; J: TRBJ2-1
DNA: TGTGCCAGCAGGATGGGACTAGCCAACAATGAGCAGTTCTTC; CDR3: CASRMGLANNEQFF; D: TRBD2; size: -; V: TRBV27; J: TRBJ2-1
DNA: TGTGCCAGCGAGGACAGGGGATATGAAAAACTGTTTTTT; CDR3: CASEDRGYEKLFF; D: TRBD1; size: -; V: TRBV2; J: TRBJ1-4
DNA: TGCGCCAGCAGCGTCGGACAGGGAGGTGGCTGGGACACTGAAGCTTTCTTT; CDR3: CASSVGQGGGWDTEAFF; D: TRBD1; size: few; V: TRBV5-1; J: TRBJ1-1
DNA: TGTGCCAGCAGCCAAGATGAGGGACAAGAGACCCAGTACTTC; CDR3: CASSQDEGQETQYF; D: -; size: -; V: TRBV3-1/TRBV3-2; J: TRBJ2-5
DNA: TGTGCCAGTAGTATTCAGGGGTTTAGTTCACCCCTCCACTTT; CDR3: CASSIQGFSSPLHF; D: -; size: -; V: TRBV19; J: TRBJ1-6
DNA: TGTGCCAGCAGCGAGGACATTAATTCACCCCTCCACTTT; CDR3: CASSEDINSPLHF; D: -; size: -; V: TRBV9; J: TRBJ1-6
DNA: TGTGCCAGCAGTCCCCGGGACAGCTTTAATGAAAAACTGTTTTTT; CDR3: CASSPRDSFNEKLFF; D: TRBD1; size: -; V: TRBV27; J: TRBJ1-4
DNA: TGTGCCTGGAGTGCCGGGTTTAACACCATATATTTT; CDR3: CAWSAGFNTIYF; D: -; size: -; V: TRBV30; J: TRBJ1-3
DNA: TGTGCCAGTAGGCCTGAGGCGGGGCTGTACAATGAGCAGTTCTTC; CDR3: CASRPEAGLYNEQFF; D: -; size: -; V: TRBV19; J: TRBJ2-1
DNA: TGTGCCTGGAGAGGGACAGGCTATTCACCCCTCCACTTT; CDR3: CAWRGTGYSPLHF; D: TRBD1; size: once; V: TRBV30; J: TRBJ1-6
DNA: TGTGCCAGCACCAGATCCGAGGAGCTGTTTTTT; CDR3: CASTRSEELFF; D: -; size: -; V: TRBV5-4; J: TRBJ2-2
DNA: TGTGCCAGCAGTGAAAGTGCGGGACAGGGTAGTTACGAGCAGTACTTC; CDR3: CASSESAGQGSYEQYF; D: TRBD1; size: -; V: TRBV2; J: TRBJ2-7
DNA: TGTGCCAGCAGCCTCGGTTTGGTTCTCTACAATGAGCAGTTCTTC; CDR3: CASSLGLVLYNEQFF; D: -; size: -; V: TRBV11-2; J: TRBJ2-1
DNA: TGTGCCAGCAGCGCCAACCTAGCAGATACGCAGTATTTT; CDR3: CASSANLADTQYF; D: -; size: -; V: TRBV2; J: TRBJ2-3
DNA: TGTGCCATCAGTGAGTCGGGCGCCCTTGGCTACACCTTC; CDR3: CAISESGALGYTF; D: -; size: -; V: TRBV10-3; J: TRBJ1-2
DNA: TGTGCCTGGAGTTTCAGGGGGAACTATGGCTACACCTTC; CDR3: CAWSFRGNYGYTF; D: TRBD1; size: -; V: TRBV30; J: TRBJ1-2
DNA: TGTGCCATCAGTGGACGGGCGGGGGGGCGTCAAGAGACCCAGTACTTC; CDR3: CAISGRAGGRQETQYF; D: TRBD2; size: few; V: TRBV10-3; J: TRBJ2-5
DNA: TGTGCCAGCTCGACAGACCCCCCGACAGATACGCAGTATTTT; CDR3: CASSTDPPTDTQYF; D: -; size: -; V: TRBV18; J: TRBJ2-3